Listed below are T cell receptor beta chains from one sample, sequenced in a study of vaccination effects on CD4 cells after COVID-19. The data were produced by immunoSEQ multiplex PCR, yet TCRdb's version contains in-frame clones alone and is incomplete. The sample includes 63,000 or so clones, about 69% of them seen just once. These TCRs are of unknown antigen specificity. The sequenced sample was CD4+ T cells from PBMCs cultured with HIV peptides, obtained before COVID-19 vaccination. The origin of the receptors is a human donor who had a prior SARS-CoV-2 infection. The CDR3 runs from the conserved cysteine through the conserved F or W. The D gene is left open where the match is weak. Clone size appears in some rows only: once, few, many, or a class for an expanded clone.

V gene	D gene	clone size	J gene	CDR3 DNA	CDR3 protein
TRBV24-1	NA	NA	TRBJ2-3	TGTGCCACCAGTGATCACAGGGGTAGCGGGACAGATACGCAGTATTTT	CATSDHRGSGTDTQYF
TRBV3-1/TRBV3-2	NA	NA	TRBJ1-6	TGTGCCAGCAGCCATAGGAACTCACCCCTCCACTTT	CASSHRNSPLHF
TRBV7-6	NA	NA	TRBJ2-5	TGTGCCAGCAGCTCCAATGCTGGGCCCCAAGAGACCCAGTACTTC	CASSSNAGPQETQYF
TRBV25-1	TRBD1	NA	TRBJ1-6	TGTGCCAGCAGTGATAGGGGACAGGGGGAAAATTCACCCCTCCACTTT	CASSDRGQGENSPLHF
TRBV5-1	TRBD2	few	TRBJ2-3	TGCGCCAGCAGCTCACGACCGGGACTAGTAACAGATACGCAGTATTTT	CASSSRPGLVTDTQYF
TRBV18	NA	once	TRBJ1-6	TGTGCCAGCTCACCAGGGGTAGTTGGAAATTCACCCCTCCACTTT	CASSPGVVGNSPLHF
TRBV21-1	NA	NA	TRBJ2-6	TGTGCCAGCAGCAACTTCCGACAATCGGGGGCCAACGTCCTGACTTTC	CASSNFRQSGANVLTF
TRBV2	NA	NA	TRBJ1-1	TGTGCCAGCAGTGAAGGGGTATCTGAAGCTTTCTTT	CASSEGVSEAFF
TRBV7-2	NA	NA	TRBJ2-7	TGTGCCAGCAGCTTACAACCAGGGGCCGGGGAGCAGTACTTC	CASSLQPGAGEQYF
TRBV4-2	TRBD1	NA	TRBJ1-4	TGTGCCAGCAGCCAATGGGACAGCCGAAATGAAAAACTGTTTTTT	CASSQWDSRNEKLFF
TRBV20-1	NA	NA	TRBJ2-2	TGCAGTGCCACTTGGGGGGTGGAGCTGTTTTTT	CSATWGVELFF
TRBV7-2	NA	NA	TRBJ1-1	TGTGCCAGCAGGGCTGACGGGACAATTAACACTGAAGCTTTCTTT	CASRADGTINTEAFF
TRBV7-2	TRBD2	NA	TRBJ2-3	TGTGCCAGCAGTCCGACTAGCGGGGGGTACACAGATACGCAGTATTTT	CASSPTSGGYTDTQYF
TRBV25-1	NA	once	TRBJ2-3	TGTGCCAGCAGTGAATATCGGGGGACGCAGTATTTT	CASSEYRGTQYF